The 17 T cell receptor beta chains presented below share a single source sample, sequenced in a study of blood T cell repertoires in COVID-19. Data came from immunoSEQ multiplex PCR; TCRdb stores just in-frame clones and leaves some out. The sample holds about 670,000 clones; 85% to 90% are singletons and the top ten take 0.2% to 0.3%. The sample consisted of peripheral blood. Receptors originate from a woman in her late teens or twenties with acute or convalescent COVID-19.

V gene TRBV4-1 combines with J gene TRBJ1-4; D not certain. V shed 8 bases and J shed 5 bases, with 18 bases lying between them. The CDR3 length is 15 residues. Germline values: CDR1 MGHRA, CDR2 YSYEKL. CDR3 protein: CASAPLGSLNEKLFF. For the CDR3, the DNA is TGCGCCAGCGCCCCCCTCGGGAGCCTAAATGAAAAACTGTTTTTT.

The genes are TRBV6-1 and TRBJ1-2; D is perhaps TRBD1 (6 bases). The CDR3 has 14 amino acids. Germline lookup yields CDR1 MNHNS and CDR2 SASEGT. V gave up 2 bases and J gave up 4 bases, with 11 bases separating them. The CDR3, as DNA: TGTGCCAGCAGTGAATTGTGGGGGCTCTATGGCTACACCTTC. It translates to CASSELWGLYGYTF.

This chain connects TRBV29-1 to TRBJ1-2, with no clear D. V was clipped by 4 bases and J by 8 bases, with 20 bases between them. This CDR3 contains 14 residues. Germline values: CDR1 SQVTM, CDR2 ANQGSEA. CDR3 region: CSVGPTPPKRGYTF. DNA of the CDR3: TGCAGCGTTGGTCCGACACCGCCTAAGCGGGGCTACACCTTC.

V usage is TRBV20-1 and J usage is TRBJ1-1; unclear D gene. Deletions cut 3 bases from V and 1 base from J, with 9 bases between. The CDR3 is made up of 13 amino acids. Germline CDR1 is DFQATT and CDR2 is SNEGSKA (reference sequence). CDR3 in DNA: TGCAGTGCTAGTGAGGCCCCGAACACTGAAGCTTTCTTT. This gives the protein CSASEAPNTEAFF.

This clone was picked up one time. The V and J genes are TRBV13 and TRBJ2-7; possibly TRBD2 for D (6 bases). This CDR3 is built from 15 residues. Per germline, CDR1 PRHDT and CDR2 FYEKMQ (reference sequence). The V end lost 0 bases, the J end lost 0 bases, and 9 bases lay between the germline ends. As DNA, the CDR3 is TGTGCCAGCAGCTTAGGACTAGCCGCCTCCTACGAGCAGTACTTC. Amino acid sequence: CASSLGLAASYEQYF.

This chain connects TRBV7-2 to TRBJ2-1, with 10 bases lining up with TRBD2. CDR3 length: 15 residues. Per germline, CDR1 SGHTA and CDR2 FQGNSA. J gave up 2 bases and V 5 bases, and 3 bases lay outside the gene matches. The CDR3 here is CASSVLAGAYNEQFF. Here the CDR3 DNA reads TGTGCCAGCAGCGTCCTAGCGGGAGCCTACAATGAGCAGTTCTTC.

J is TRBJ2-2 and V is TRBV7-9; maybe TRBD2 (5 bases). The germline V gene has CDR1 SEHNR and CDR2 FQNEAQ (reference sequence). V dropped 1 base and J dropped 2 bases, with 11 bases sitting between them. This CDR3 has 16 amino acids. The CDR3 reads CASSLVDSKNTGELFF. CDR3 coding DNA: TGTGCCAGCAGCTTAGTGGACTCTAAAAACACCGGGGAGCTGTTTTTT.

V usage is TRBV18 and J usage is TRBJ1-2; 8 nucleotides align to TRBD1. This CDR3 contains 15 residues. The V segment lost 4 bases and the J segment 5 bases; nucleotides outside the gene matches: 9. From germline, CDR1 is KGHSH and CDR2 LQKENI. CDR3 loop: CASSLSQGAGYGYTF. The CDR3 coding sequence is TGTGCCAGCTCACTGTCTCAGGGGGCCGGGTATGGCTACACCTTC.

In the case of this clone: Other DNA sequences in this sample translate to the same CDR3. The CDR3 loop is CSVEREANYGYTF. CDR3 DNA sequence: TGCAGCGTTGAAAGAGAGGCTAACTATGGCTACACCTTC. This chain uses TRBV29-1 with TRBJ1-2; D is unresolved. Germline loops: CDR1 SQVTM, CDR2 ANQGSEA. The length of the CDR3 is 13 residues. The V gene lost 2 bases and the J gene lost 0 bases, with 7 bases spanning the gap.

This chain links TRBV30 with TRBJ2-1; TRBD2 might be the D (7 bases). Trimming took off 2 bases at V and 6 bases at J, with 14 bases between the two ends. This CDR3 comprises 14 residues. CDR1 is GTSNPN, CDR2 SVGIG, per germline (reference sequence). The CDR3, as DNA: TGTGCCTGGAGTCGGGGGGCTCCCGGCAATGAGCAGTTCTTC. This gives the protein CAWSRGAPGNEQFF.

The V gene is TRBV27, the J gene TRBJ1-2; D remains ambiguous. CDR3 size: 13 residues. V lost 0 bases to trimming and J lost 4 bases, with 6 bases between them. The V gene's germline CDR1 is MNHEY and CDR2 SMNVEV (reference sequence). The CDR3 is CASSLSRSYGYTF. CDR3 coding DNA: TGTGCCAGCAGTTTATCGAGGTCCTATGGCTACACCTTC.

The genes are TRBV12-3 or TRBV12-4 and TRBJ1-6; D may be TRBD1 (5 bases). Trimming cost V 10 bases and J 10 bases, with 14 bases left between them. This CDR3 is 12 amino acids long. CDR3 residues: CATRDYGSPLHF. DNA of the CDR3: TGTGCCACCAGGGACTACGGCTCACCCCTCCACTTT.

J is TRBJ1-6 and V is TRBV11-2; D unresolved. The V end lost 2 bases, the J end lost 12 bases, and 17 bases lay between the germline ends. The CDR3 is 15 residues long. CDR1 and CDR2 from the germline V gene are SGHAT and FQNNGV. CDR3 sequence reads: CASSLNSGSFGPLHF. In DNA, the CDR3 is TGTGCCAGCAGCTTAAATTCTGGCTCCTTTGGACCCCTCCACTTT.

This sequence joins TRBV5-1 and TRBJ2-5, with 7 bases matching TRBD1. The CDR3 length is 14 residues. The germline CDR1 and CDR2 sequences are SGHRS and YFSETQ. J gave up 2 bases and V 0 bases, and 1 base lay outside the gene matches. In nucleotides, the CDR3 is TGCGCCAGCAGCTTGGGGGACAGACAAGAGACCCAGTACTTC. It specifies CASSLGDRQETQYF.

The chain combines TRBV6-1 with TRBJ1-5; D is ambiguous. Germline V gene data show CDR1 as MNHNS and CDR2 as SASEGT. There are 16 residues in the CDR3. V lost 2 bases and J lost 0, with 11 bases in between. The DNA of the CDR3 is TGTGCCAGCAGTGAATTCGGAGGATATAGCAATCAGCCCCAGCATTTT. This sequence encodes CASSEFGGYSNQPQHF.

The chain links TRBV27 to TRBJ2-1; D is undetermined. V was pared by 6 bases and J by 2 bases, with 8 bases between. Germline V CDR1 and CDR2: MNHEY, SMNVEV (reference sequence). This CDR3 comprises 13 residues. CDR3 nucleotides: TGTGCCAGCAGGCAGACTGCCTACAATGAGCAGTTCTTC. It is translated as CASRQTAYNEQFF.

The chain is built from TRBV2 and TRBJ1-1; no reliable D call. Germline CDR1 and CDR2: SNHLY and FYNNEI. V was shortened by 6 bases and J by 2 bases, with 19 bases between the two germline ends. The CDR3 covers 16 residues. DNA of the CDR3: TGTGCCAGCAGCCTCACCTTAAACACCATTAACACTGAAGCTTTCTTT. As protein: CASSLTLNTINTEAFF.